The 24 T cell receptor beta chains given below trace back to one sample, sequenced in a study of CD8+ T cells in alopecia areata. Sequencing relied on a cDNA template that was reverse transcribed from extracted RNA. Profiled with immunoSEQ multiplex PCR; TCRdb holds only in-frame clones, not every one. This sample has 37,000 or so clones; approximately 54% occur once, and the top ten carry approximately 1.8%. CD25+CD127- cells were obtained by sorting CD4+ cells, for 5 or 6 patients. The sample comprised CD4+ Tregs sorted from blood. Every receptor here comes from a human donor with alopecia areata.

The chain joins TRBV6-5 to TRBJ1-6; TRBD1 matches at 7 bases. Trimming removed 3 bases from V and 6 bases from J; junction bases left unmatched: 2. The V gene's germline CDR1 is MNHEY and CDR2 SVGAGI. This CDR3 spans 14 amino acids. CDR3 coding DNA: TGTGCCAGCAGTTATGGACAGGTTAATTCACCCCTCCACTTT. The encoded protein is CASSYGQVNSPLHF.

The CDR3, as DNA: TGCGCCAGCAGCGGTCAGGGGGCGTTCGGGGAGCTGTTTTTT. This gives the protein CASSGQGAFGELFF. The rearrangement uses TRBV4-3 and TRBJ2-2; 8 bases are shared with TRBD1. The CDR3 consists of 14 residues. With 5 bases clipped from V and 7 bases from J, the junction kept 6 bases outside the gene matches. Germline CDR1 LGHNA, CDR2 YSLEER.

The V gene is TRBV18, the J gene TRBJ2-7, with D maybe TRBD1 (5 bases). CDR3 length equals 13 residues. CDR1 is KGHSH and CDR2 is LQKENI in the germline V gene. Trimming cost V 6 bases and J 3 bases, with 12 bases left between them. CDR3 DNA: TGTGCCAGCTCCCAAGGGGCGGACTACGAGCAGTACTTC. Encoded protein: CASSQGADYEQYF.

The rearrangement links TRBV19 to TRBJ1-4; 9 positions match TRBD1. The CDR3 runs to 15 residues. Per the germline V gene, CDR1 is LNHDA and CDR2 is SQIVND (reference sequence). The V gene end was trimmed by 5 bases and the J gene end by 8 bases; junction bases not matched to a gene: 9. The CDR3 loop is CASSPPGTGREKLFF. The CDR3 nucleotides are TGTGCCAGTAGTCCCCCCGGGACAGGGCGGGAAAAACTGTTTTTT.

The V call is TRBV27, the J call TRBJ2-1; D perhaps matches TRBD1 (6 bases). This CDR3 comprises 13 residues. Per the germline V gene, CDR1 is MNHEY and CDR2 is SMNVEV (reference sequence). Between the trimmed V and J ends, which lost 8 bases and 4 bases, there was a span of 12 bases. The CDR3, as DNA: TGTGCCAGCCGGACAGCACCTTACAATGAGCAGTTCTTC. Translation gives CASRTAPYNEQFF.

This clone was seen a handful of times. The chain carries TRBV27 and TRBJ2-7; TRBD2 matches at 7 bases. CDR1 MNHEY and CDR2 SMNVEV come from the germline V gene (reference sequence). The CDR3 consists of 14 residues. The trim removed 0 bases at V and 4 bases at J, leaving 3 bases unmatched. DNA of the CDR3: TGTGCCAGCAGTTTATCTGTGGGAGGGTACGAGCAGTACTTC. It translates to CASSLSVGGYEQYF.

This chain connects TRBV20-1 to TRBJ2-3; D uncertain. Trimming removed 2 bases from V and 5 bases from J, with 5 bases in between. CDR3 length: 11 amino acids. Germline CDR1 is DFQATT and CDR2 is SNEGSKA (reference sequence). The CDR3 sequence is CSARLIDTQYF. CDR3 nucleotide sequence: TGCAGTGCTAGACTCATAGATACGCAGTATTTT.

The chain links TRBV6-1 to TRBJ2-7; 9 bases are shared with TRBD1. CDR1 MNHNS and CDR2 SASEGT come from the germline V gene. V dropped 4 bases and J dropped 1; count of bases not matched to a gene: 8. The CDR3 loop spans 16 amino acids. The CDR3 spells CASSGGGQGRSYEQYF. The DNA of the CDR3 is TGTGCCAGCAGTGGAGGGGGACAGGGCAGGTCCTACGAGCAGTACTTC.

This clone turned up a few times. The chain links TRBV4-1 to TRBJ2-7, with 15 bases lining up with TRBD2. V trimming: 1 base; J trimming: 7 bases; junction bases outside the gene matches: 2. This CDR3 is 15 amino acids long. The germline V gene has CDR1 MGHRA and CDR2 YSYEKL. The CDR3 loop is CASSQAGLAGGEQYF. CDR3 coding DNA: TGCGCCAGCAGCCAAGCTGGACTAGCGGGAGGGGAGCAGTACTTC.

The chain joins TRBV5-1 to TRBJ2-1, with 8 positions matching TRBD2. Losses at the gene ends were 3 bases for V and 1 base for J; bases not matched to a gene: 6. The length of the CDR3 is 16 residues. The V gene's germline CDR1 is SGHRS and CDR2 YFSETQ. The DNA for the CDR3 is TGCGCCAGCAGCTCTCCCGGGACTAGTTCCTACAATGAGCAGTTCTTC. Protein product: CASSSPGTSSYNEQFF. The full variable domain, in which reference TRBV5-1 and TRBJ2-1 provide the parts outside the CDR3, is KAGVTQTPRYLIKTRGQQVTLSCSPISGHRSVSWYQQTPGQGLQFLFEYFSETQRNKGNFPGRFSGRQFSNSRSEMNVSTLELGDSALYLCASSSPGTSSYNEQFFGPGTRLTVL.

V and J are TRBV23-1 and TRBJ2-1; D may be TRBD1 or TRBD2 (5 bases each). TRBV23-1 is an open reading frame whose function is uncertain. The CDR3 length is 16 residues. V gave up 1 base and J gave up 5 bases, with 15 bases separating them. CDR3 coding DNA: TGCGCCAGCAGTCAATGGGAAAGAGGGGCTGACAATGAGCAGTTCTTC. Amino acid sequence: CASSQWERGADNEQFF.

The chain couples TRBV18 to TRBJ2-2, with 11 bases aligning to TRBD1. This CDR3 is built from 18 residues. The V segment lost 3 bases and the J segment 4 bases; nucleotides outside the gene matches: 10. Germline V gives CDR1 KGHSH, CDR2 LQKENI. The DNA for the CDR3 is TGTGCCAGCTCACCGTCCCGGACAGGGGGCGCAGGCACCGGGGAGCTGTTTTTT. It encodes CASSPSRTGGAGTGELFF.

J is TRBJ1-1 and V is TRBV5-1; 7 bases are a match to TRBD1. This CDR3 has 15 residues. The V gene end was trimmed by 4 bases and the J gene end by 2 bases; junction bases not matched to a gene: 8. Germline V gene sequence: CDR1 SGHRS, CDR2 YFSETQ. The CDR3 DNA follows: TGCGCCAGCAGCCCCCACAGGGGCGATAACACTGAAGCTTTCTTT. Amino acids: CASSPHRGDNTEAFF.

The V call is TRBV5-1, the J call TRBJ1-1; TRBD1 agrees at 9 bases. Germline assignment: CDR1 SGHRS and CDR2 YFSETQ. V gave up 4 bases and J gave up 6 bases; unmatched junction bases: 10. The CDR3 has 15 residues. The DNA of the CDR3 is TGCGCCAGCAGCGGACCGGGACAGGGTATATCTGAAGCTTTCTTT. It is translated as CASSGPGQGISEAFF.

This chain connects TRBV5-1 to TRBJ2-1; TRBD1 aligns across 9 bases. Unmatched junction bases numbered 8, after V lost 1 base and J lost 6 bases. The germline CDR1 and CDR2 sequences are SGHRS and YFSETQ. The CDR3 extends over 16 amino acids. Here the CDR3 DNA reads TGCGCCAGCAGCTTGTTTGGGGGACAGGGAGGCAATGAGCAGTTCTTC. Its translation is CASSLFGGQGGNEQFF.

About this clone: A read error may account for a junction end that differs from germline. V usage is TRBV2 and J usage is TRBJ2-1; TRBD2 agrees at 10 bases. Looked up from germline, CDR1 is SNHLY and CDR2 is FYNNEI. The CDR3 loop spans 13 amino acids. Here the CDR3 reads CARSATSGEIGVF. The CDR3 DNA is TGTGCCCGCTCAGCTACTAGCGGGGAAATCGGGGTCTTC.

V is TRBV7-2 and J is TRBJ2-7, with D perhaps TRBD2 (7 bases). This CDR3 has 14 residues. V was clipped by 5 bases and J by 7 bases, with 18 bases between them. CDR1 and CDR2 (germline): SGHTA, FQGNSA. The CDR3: CASSPRRGGREQYF. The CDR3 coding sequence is TGTGCCAGCAGCCCCCGGAGGGGGGGGAGAGAGCAGTACTTC.

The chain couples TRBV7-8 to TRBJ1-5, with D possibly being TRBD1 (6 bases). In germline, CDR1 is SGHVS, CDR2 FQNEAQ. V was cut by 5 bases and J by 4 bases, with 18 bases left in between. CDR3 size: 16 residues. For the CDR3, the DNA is TGTGCCAGCAGCCCACGGGGGGGCGCAGGGAATCAGCCCCAGCATTTT. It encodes CASSPRGGAGNQPQHF.

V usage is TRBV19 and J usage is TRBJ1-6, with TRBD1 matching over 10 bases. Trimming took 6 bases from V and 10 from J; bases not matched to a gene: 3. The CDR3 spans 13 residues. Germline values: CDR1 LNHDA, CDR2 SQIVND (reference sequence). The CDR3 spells CASSRTGGSPLHF. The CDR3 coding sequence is TGTGCCAGTAGCCGGACAGGGGGGTCACCCCTCCACTTT.

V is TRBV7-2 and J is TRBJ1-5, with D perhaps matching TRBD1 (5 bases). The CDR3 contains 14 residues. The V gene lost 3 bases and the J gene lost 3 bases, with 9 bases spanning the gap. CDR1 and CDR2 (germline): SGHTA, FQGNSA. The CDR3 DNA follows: TGTGCCAGCAGCTTCAGGGCGCTCAATCAGCCCCAGCATTTT. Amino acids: CASSFRALNQPQHF.

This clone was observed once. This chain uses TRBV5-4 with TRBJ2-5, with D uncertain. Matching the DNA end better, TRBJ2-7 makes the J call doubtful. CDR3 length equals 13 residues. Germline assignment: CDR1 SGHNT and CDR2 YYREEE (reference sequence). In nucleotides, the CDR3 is TGTGCCAGCAGCTTCGCCGGGCGAGGCGAGCAGTACTTC. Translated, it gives CASSFAGRGEQYF.

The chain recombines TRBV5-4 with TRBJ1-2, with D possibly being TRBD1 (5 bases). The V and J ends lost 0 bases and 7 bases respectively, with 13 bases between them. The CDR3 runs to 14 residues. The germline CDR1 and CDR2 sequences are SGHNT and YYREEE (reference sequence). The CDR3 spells CASSLGPGRGGYTF. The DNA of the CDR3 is TGTGCCAGCAGCTTGGGGCCGGGGAGGGGTGGCTACACCTTC.

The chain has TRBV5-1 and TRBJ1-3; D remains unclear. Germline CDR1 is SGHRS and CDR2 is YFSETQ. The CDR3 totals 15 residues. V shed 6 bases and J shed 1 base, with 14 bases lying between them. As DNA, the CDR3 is TGCGCCAGCACCGTAGGCGGACGATCTGGAAACACCATATATTTT. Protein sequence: CASTVGGRSGNTIYF.

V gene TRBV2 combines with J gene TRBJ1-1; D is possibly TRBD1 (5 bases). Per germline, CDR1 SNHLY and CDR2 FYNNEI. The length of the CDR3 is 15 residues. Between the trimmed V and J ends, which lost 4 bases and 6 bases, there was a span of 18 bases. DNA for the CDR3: TGTGCCAGCAGTGGTGGTCCGACAGTGACAGCTGAAGCTTTCTTT. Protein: CASSGGPTVTAEAFF.